This T cell receptor beta chain was obtained from a study of OX40 agonist ivuxolimab in advanced cancers. Trimming took 4 bases from V and 1 from J; bases not matched to a gene: 3. Looked up from germline, CDR1 is MGHRA and CDR2 is YSYEKL. CDR3 length equals 16 residues. Assay used: immunoSEQ multiplex PCR; TCRdb lists only in-frame clones, some missing. The sample lists approximately 40,000 clones, over 75% occurring once. The origin of this receptor is an adult with an advanced solid tumor such as melanoma, head and neck, liver or kidney cancer. This chain connects TRBV4-1 to TRBJ2-6, with TRBD1 matching 8 bases. The sample in question was CD4+ or CD8+ T cells sorted from blood, obtained in a trial of the OX40 agonist ivuxolimab. CDR3 region: CASSPGQDSGANVLTF. The CDR3, as DNA: TGCGCCAGCAGCCCGGGACAGGATTCTGGGGCCAACGTCCTGACTTTC.